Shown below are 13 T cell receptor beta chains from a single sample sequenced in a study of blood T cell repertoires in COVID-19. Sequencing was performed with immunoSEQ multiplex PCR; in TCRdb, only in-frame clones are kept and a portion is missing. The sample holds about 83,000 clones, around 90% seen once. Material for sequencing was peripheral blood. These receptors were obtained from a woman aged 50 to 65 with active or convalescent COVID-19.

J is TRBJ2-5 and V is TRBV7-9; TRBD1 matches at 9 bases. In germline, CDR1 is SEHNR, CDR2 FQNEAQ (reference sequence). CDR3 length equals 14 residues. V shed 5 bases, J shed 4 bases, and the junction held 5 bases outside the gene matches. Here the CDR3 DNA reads TGTGCCAGCAGCCCGGGGACAGGGATAGAGACCCAGTACTTC. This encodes CASSPGTGIETQYF.

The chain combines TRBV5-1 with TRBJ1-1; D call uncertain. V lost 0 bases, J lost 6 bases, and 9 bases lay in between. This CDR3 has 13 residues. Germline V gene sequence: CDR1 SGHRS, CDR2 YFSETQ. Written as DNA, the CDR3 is TGCGCCAGCAGCTTGGCCACAATACCTGAAGCTTTCTTT. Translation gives CASSLATIPEAFF.

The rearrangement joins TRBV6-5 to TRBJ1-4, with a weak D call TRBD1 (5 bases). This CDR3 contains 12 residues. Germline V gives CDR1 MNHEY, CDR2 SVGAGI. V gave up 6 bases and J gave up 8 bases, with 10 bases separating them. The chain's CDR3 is CASSTTAEKLFF. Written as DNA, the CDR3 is TGTGCCAGCAGCACGACAGCCGAAAAACTGTTTTTT.

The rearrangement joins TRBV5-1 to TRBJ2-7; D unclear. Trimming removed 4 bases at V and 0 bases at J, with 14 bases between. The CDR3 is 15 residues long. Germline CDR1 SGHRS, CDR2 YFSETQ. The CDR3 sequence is CASSPSSSSSYEQYF. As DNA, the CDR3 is TGCGCCAGCAGCCCGAGCTCATCGAGCTCCTACGAGCAGTACTTC.

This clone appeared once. The CDR3 DNA sequence: TGTGCCAGCAGCCATCAGGATTACTATGGCTACACCTTC. This codes for CASSHQDYYGYTF. The chain combines TRBV7-3 with TRBJ1-2; D not certain. The CDR3 extends over 13 amino acids. Trimming left V 5 bases short and J 3 bases short, with 10 bases between. Germline assignment: CDR1 SGHTA and CDR2 FQGTGA.

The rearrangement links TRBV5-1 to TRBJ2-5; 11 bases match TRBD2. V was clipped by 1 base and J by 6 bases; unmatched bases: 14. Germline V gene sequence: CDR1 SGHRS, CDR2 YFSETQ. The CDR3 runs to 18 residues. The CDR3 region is CASSLYRGASGGLQTQYF. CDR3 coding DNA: TGCGCCAGCAGCTTGTATCGTGGAGCTAGCGGGGGGCTGCAGACCCAGTACTTC.

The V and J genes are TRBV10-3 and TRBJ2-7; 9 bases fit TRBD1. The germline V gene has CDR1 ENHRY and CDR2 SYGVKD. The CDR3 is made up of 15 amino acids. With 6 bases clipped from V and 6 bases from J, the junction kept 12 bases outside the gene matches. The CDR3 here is CAIRGTRTGDSEQYF. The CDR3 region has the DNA TGTGCCATCAGGGGAACCAGGACAGGGGACTCCGAGCAGTACTTC.

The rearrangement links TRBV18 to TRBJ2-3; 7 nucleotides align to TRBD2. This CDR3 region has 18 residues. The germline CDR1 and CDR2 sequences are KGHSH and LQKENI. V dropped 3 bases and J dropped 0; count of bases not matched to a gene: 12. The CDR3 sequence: CASSPLGGTYPSTDTQYF. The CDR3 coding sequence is TGTGCCAGCTCACCCCTCGGGGGGACTTACCCTAGCACAGATACGCAGTATTTT.

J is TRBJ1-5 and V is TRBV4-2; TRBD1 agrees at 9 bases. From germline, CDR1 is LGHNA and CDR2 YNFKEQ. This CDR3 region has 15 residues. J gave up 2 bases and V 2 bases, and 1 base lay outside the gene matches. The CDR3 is CASSQRQGGNQPQHF. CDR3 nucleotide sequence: TGTGCCAGCAGCCAAAGACAGGGGGGCAATCAGCCCCAGCATTTT.

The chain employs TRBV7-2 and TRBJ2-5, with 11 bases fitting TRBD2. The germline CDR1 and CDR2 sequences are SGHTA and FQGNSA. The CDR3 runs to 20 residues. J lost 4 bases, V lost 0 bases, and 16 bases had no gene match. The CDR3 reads CASSLAGDVAGGLIGETQYF. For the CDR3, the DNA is TGTGCCAGCAGCTTAGCGGGCGACGTAGCGGGGGGGCTAATAGGAGAGACCCAGTACTTC.

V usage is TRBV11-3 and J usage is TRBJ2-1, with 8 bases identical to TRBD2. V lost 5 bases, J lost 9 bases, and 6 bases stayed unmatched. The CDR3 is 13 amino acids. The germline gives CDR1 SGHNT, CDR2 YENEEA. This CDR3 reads CASSPGREGEQFF. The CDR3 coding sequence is TGTGCCAGCAGCCCAGGCCGGGAGGGTGAGCAGTTCTTC.

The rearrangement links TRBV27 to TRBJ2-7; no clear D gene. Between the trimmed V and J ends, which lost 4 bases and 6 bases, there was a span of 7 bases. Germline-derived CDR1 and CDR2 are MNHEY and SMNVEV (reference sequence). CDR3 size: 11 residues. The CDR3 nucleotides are TGTGCCAGCAGTTCTACGGTCGAGCAGTACTTC. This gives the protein CASSSTVEQYF.

CDR3 amino acids: CASSFRGGTYEQYF. The CDR3 nucleotides are TGTGCCAGCAGCTTCCGCGGGGGCACCTACGAGCAGTACTTC. J is TRBJ2-7 and V is TRBV5-4; tentative D call: TRBD2 (7 bases). Trimming pared 2 bases from V and 2 bases from J, leaving 11 bases between. The CDR3 contains 14 residues. CDR1 is SGHNT and CDR2 is YYREEE in the germline V gene (reference sequence).